A single T cell receptor beta chain is shown here with its context. Its target is unknown. The primer mix had 60 Vbeta and 13 Jbeta primers. Here immunoSEQ multiplex PCR was the method, and the copy in TCRdb shows in-frame clones only, minus some. This table holds some 140,000 clones, 80% found once. Nominal health characterized the donors when sampled, though unrecorded immune exposures were likely. The sample is drawn from a study of cytomegalovirus exposure and HLA in healthy donors. Findings and limits, study-wide: It was 150 to 200 TCR beta chains that were listed as cytomegalovirus-associated. Most TCR sequences proved rare, with some public TCRs found in many donors. Rates of TCR association differed by HLA locus in a later analysis, with DRB1 highest and HLA-C lowest.

The TCR comes from a woman aged 40 to 50 in good health and CMV-seropositive. Material for sequencing was PBMCs.

The CDR3 region has the DNA TGCAGCGGGGCTATACGCTACGAGCAGTACTTC. Translation gives CSGAIRYEQYF. This chain links TRBV29-1 with TRBJ2-7; D remains ambiguous. This CDR3 has 11 residues. Germline V gene sequence: CDR1 SQVTM, CDR2 ANQGSEA. Trimming shortened V by 7 bases and J by 3 bases, and 10 bases separated the two germline ends.